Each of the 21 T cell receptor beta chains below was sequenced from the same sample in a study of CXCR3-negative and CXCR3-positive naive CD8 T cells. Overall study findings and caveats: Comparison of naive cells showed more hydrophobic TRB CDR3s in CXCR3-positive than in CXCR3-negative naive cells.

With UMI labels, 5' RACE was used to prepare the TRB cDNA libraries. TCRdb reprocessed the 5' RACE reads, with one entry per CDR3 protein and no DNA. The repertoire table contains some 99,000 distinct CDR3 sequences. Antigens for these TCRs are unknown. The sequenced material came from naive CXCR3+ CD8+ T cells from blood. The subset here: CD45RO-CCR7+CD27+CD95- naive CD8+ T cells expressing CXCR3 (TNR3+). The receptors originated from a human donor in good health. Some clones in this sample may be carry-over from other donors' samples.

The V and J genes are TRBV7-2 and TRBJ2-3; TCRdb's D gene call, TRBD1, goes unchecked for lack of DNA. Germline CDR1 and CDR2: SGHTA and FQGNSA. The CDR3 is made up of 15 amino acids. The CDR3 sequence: CASSLRIQGADTQYF.

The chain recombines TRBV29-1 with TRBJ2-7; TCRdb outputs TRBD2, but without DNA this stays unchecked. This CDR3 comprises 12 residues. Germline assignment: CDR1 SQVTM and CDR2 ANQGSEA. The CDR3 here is CSVPDGPREQYF.

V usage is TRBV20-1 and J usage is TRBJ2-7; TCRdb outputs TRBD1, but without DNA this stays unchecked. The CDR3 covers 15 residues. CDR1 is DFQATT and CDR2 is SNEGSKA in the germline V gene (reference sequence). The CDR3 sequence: CSAIHDRTTLYEQYF.

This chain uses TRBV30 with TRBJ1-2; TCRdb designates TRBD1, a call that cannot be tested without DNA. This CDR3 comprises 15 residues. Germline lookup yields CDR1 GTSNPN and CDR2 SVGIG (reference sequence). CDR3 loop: CAWIVRDRGRHGYTF.

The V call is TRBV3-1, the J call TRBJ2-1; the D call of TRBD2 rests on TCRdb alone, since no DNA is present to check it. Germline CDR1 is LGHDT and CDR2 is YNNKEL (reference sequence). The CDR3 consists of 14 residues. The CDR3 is CASSLGGFLDEQFF.

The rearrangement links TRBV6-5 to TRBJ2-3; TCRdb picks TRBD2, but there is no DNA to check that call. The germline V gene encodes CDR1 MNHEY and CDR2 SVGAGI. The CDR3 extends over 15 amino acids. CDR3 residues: CASRHSGGATDTQYF.

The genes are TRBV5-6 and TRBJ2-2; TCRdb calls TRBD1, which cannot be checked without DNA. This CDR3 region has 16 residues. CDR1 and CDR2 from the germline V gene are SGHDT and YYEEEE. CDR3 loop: CASFQVRAGDTGELFF.

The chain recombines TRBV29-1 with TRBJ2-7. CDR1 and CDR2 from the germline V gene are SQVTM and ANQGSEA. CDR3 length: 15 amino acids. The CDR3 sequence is CSVERVLDGSYEQYF.

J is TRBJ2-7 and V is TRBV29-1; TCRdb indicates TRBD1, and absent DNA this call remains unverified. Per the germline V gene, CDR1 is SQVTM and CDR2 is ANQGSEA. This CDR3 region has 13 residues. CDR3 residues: CSVDSQDSYEKYF.

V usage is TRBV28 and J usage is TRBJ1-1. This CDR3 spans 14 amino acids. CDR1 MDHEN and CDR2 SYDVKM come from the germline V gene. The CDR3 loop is CDSSLRGANTEAFF.

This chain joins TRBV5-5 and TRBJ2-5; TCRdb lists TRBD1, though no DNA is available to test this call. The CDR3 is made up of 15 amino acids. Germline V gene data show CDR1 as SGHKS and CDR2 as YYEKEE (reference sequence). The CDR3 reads CASSVGTGGGETQYF.

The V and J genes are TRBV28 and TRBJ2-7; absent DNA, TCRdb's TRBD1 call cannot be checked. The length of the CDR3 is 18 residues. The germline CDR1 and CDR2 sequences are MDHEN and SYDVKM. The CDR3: CASSSPAVILVESYEQYF.

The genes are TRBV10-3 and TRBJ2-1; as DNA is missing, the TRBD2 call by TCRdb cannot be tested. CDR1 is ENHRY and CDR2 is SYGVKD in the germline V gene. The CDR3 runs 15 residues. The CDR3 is CAISESSGGSYEQFF.

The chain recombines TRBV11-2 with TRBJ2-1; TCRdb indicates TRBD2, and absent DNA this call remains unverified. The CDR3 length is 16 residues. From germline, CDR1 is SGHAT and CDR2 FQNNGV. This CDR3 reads CASSLVLAGADNEQFF. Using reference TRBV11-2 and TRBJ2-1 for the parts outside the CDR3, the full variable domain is EAGVAQSPRYKIIEKRQSVAFWCNPISGHATLYWYQQILGQGPKLLIQFQNNGVVDDSQLPKDRFSAERLKGVDSTLKIQPAKLEDSAVYLCASSLVLAGADNEQFFGPGTRLTVL.

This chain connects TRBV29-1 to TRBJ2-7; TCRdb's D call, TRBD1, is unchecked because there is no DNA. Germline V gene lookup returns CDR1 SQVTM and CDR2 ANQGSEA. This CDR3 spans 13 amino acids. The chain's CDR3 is CSALRDGTYEQYF.

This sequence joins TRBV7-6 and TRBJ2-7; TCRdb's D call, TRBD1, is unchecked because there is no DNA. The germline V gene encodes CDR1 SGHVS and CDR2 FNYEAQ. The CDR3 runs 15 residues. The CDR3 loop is CASSQGVALSYEQYF.

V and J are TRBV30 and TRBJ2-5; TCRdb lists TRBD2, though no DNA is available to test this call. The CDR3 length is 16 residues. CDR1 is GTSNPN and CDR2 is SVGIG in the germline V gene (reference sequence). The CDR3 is CAWSYGWREQEETQYF.

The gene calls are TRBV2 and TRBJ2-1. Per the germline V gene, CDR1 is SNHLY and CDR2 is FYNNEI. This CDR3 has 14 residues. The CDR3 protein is CASTTASQHNEQFF.

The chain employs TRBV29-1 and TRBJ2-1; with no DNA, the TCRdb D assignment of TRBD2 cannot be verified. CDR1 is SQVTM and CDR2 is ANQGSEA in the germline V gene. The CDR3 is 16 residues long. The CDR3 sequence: CSVELAGASSYNEQFF.

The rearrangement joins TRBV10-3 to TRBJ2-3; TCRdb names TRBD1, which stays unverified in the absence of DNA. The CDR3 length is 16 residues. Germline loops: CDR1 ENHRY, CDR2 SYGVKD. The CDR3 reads CAIGGVQGAGTDTQYF.

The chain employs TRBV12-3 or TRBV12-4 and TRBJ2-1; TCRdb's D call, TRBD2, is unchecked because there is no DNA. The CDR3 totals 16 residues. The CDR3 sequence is CASSFISGGGYNEQFF.